This entry describes one TCR beta chain. Reverse transcription of all isolated RNA meant that expressed TCRB transcripts were sequenced. The repertoire was sequenced with immunoSEQ multiplex PCR; TCRdb's copy has only in-frame clones and lacks some. The profile shows approximately 380,000 clones, around 15% of them singletons. Germline V gene sequence: CDR1 MGHRA, CDR2 YSYEKL. Trimming took 4 bases from V and 8 from J, leaving 18 bases between them. There are 15 residues in the CDR3. These data are taken from a study of beta chain features in type 1 diabetes. The clonotype was recovered from a woman under 30 in good health. The J gene is TRBJ2-1, the V gene TRBV4-1, with a tentative D call TRBD1 (6 bases). The material sequenced was naive CD4+ T cells from blood. The CDR3 reads CASSLGGTQGYEQFF. DNA for the CDR3: TGCGCCAGCAGCCTGGGCGGAACACAGGGTTATGAGCAGTTCTTC.